This TCR beta chain comes out of a study of blood T cell repertoires in COVID-19. Study as a whole: T cells, B-cell-depleted T cells, or PBMCs provided the cDNA or gDNA that served as material.

Germline V gene lookup returns CDR1 SGHRS and CDR2 YFSETQ. After removal of 0 bases from V and 5 bases from J, the junction contained 10 bases not matched to a gene. This CDR3 is built from 16 residues. The table came from immunoSEQ multiplex PCR; TCRdb's copy has only in-frame clones and leaves some out. The sample holds around 81,000 clones, approximately 80% seen once. This TCR derives from a man aged 45-65 years with acute or convalescent COVID-19. Sequences were obtained from peripheral blood. The chain links TRBV5-1 to TRBJ2-5, with TRBD2 matching over 7 bases. The CDR3 loop is CASSLALDMRGETQYF. The CDR3 nucleotides read TGCGCCAGCAGCTTGGCCCTAGACATGCGGGGGGAGACCCAGTACTTC. The full variable domain, rest sourced from reference TRBV5-1 and TRBJ2-5, is KAGVTQTPRYLIKTRGQQVTLSCSPISGHRSVSWYQQTPGQGLQFLFEYFSETQRNKGNFPGRFSGRQFSNSRSEMNVSTLELGDSALYLCASSLALDMRGETQYFGPGTRLLVL.